This TCR beta chain emerged from a study of response to subunit inactivated influenza vaccine. This CDR3 region has 15 residues. V shed 6 bases and J 5 bases; nucleotides not matched to a gene: 9. Germline V gene lookup returns CDR1 MNHEY and CDR2 SVGEGT. TCRdb used MiXCR to reprocess the RT-PCR reads, holding one entry per CDR3 protein. The repertoire holds hundreds of thousands of distinct CDR3 sequences, 14% seen once, with roughly 7.6% in the top ten. The receptor was derived from a man aged 50 to 60 who received an inactivated influenza vaccine. Sequencing was performed on PBMCs from blood, taken less than 15 days before vaccination. The rearrangement links TRBV6-2 or TRBV6-3 to TRBJ2-7; TRBD1 agrees at 11 bases. The CDR3 nucleotides read TGTGCCAGCAGACCCGGGACAGGGGGGTTCCACGAGCAGTACTTC. It translates to CASRPGTGGFHEQYF.